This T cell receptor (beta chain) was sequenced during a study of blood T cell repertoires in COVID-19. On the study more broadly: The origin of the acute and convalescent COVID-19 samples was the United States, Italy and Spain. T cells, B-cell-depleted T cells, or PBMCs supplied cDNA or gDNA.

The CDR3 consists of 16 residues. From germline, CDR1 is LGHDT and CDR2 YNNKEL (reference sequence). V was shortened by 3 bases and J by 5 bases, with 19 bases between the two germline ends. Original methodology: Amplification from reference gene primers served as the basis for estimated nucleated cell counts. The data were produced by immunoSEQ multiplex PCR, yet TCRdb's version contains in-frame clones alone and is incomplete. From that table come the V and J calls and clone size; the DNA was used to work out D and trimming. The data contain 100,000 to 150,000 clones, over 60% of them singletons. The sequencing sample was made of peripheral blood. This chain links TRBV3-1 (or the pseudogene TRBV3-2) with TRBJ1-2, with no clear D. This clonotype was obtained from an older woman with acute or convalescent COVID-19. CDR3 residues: CASSHYSLTGYYGYTF. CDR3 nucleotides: TGTGCCAGCAGCCACTACTCACTCACCGGGTATTATGGCTACACCTTC.